The 10 T cell receptor beta chains in this list originate from one sample, sequenced in a study of cytotoxic CD8 clonotypes in ibrutinib-treated CLL. Using immunoSEQ multiplex PCR, the repertoire was profiled, and TCRdb retains in-frame clones only, with some absent. The table has 200,000 to 250,000 clones, about three quarters seen once. Sample: PBMCs, taken after 12 months of ibrutinib treatment. These receptor sequences come from a human donor with chronic lymphocytic leukemia.

This clone has only one observation. The chain has TRBV12-5 and TRBJ1-1; D perhaps matches TRBD1 (5 bases). V was pared by 5 bases and J by 0 bases, with 10 bases between. CDR3 size: 14 residues. Germline assignment: CDR1 LGHNT and CDR2 FRNRAP. The CDR3 bases are TGTGCTAGTGGTCTCGGGACCCTGAACACTGAAGCTTTCTTT. This encodes CASGLGTLNTEAFF. Based on the CDR3 plus reference TRBV12-5 and TRBJ1-1, the full variable domain is DARVTQTPRHKVTEMGQEVTMRCQPILGHNTVFWYRQTMMQGLELLAYFRNRAPLDDSGMPKDRFSAEMPDATLATLKIQPSEPRDSAVYFCASGLGTLNTEAFFGQGTRLTVV.

This chain joins TRBV4-1 and TRBJ1-1; TRBD1 matches at 8 bases. V was pared by 0 bases and J by 3 bases, with 9 bases of the junction left unmatched. The CDR3 runs to 17 residues. Germline V gene data show CDR1 as MGHRA and CDR2 as YSYEKL. CDR3 in DNA: TGCGCCAGCAGCCAAGATCCAGGGGGCGATGGGGACACTGAAGCTTTCTTT. It encodes CASSQDPGGDGDTEAFF.

The J gene is TRBJ2-3, the V gene TRBV11-2; TRBD2 matches at 13 bases. CDR3 size: 19 residues. The J segment lost 4 bases and the V segment lost 5 bases, leaving 15 bases of the junction unmatched. Germline V CDR1 and CDR2: SGHAT, FQNNGV. CDR3 coding DNA: TGTGCCAGCAGCACCGGACTAGCGGGAGTTTACGTGCTCCCAGATACGCAGTATTTT. It encodes CASSTGLAGVYVLPDTQYF.

The chain joins TRBV5-4 to TRBJ1-1, with a weak D call TRBD1 (5 bases). CDR1 and CDR2 from the germline V gene are SGHNT and YYREEE (reference sequence). The CDR3 is 14 residues long. The V and J ends lost 4 bases and 4 bases respectively, with 14 bases between them. Written as DNA, the CDR3 is TGTGCCAGCAGCCGGGAGCGGGGCGGCACTGAAGCTTTCTTT. Translated, it gives CASSRERGGTEAFF.

In its sample, this clone was seen a few times. The CDR3 protein is CASRGLGTYEQYF. The CDR3 nucleotides read TGTGCCAGCCGGGGACTAGGCACCTACGAGCAGTACTTC. The genes are TRBV2 and TRBJ2-7; 8 nucleotides align to TRBD2. This CDR3 comprises 13 residues. Germline CDR1 SNHLY, CDR2 FYNNEI. Losses at the gene ends were 8 bases for V and 2 bases for J; bases not matched to a gene: 5. Supplemented by reference TRBV2 and TRBJ2-7, the full variable domain reads EPEVTQTPSHQVTQMGQEVILRCVPISNHLYFYWYRQILGQKVEFLVSFYNNEISEKSEIFDDQFSVERPDGSNFTLKIRSTKLEDSAMYFCASRGLGTYEQYFGPGTRLTVT.

This sequence joins TRBV9 and TRBJ1-6; 7 bases line up with TRBD1. The CDR3 contains 14 residues. Unmatched junction bases numbered 7, after V lost 8 bases and J lost 5 bases. Germline lookup yields CDR1 SGDLS and CDR2 YYNGEE. CDR3 amino acids: CASTGTVNNSPLHF. CDR3 DNA: TGTGCCAGTACAGGGACAGTTAATAATTCACCCCTCCACTTT.

The chain combines TRBV5-6 with TRBJ1-3; possibly TRBD1 for D (5 bases). Germline V lookup: CDR1 SGHDT, CDR2 YYEEEE. Trimming took off 1 base at V and 4 bases at J, with 12 bases between the two ends. CDR3 length: 15 residues. CDR3 sequence: CASSLQGTEGNTIYF. The CDR3 DNA reads as TGTGCCAGCAGCTTGCAGGGCACTGAAGGAAACACCATATATTTT.

The chain combines TRBV6-5 with TRBJ2-2; D is perhaps TRBD1 (5 bases). CDR3 size: 15 residues. Germline lookup yields CDR1 MNHEY and CDR2 SVGAGI. V was shortened by 7 bases and J by 0 bases, with 12 bases between the two germline ends. CDR3 residues: CASIARTPNTGELFF. CDR3 coding DNA: TGTGCCAGCATCGCAAGGACACCGAACACCGGGGAGCTGTTTTTT.

The chain recombines TRBV30 with TRBJ2-7; D might be TRBD2 (5 bases). CDR1 and CDR2 (germline): GTSNPN, SVGIG (reference sequence). Between the trimmed V and J ends, which lost 2 bases and 5 bases, there was a span of 13 bases. This CDR3 region has 13 residues. The CDR3 nucleotides are TGTGCCTGGAGTTGGGAGAGAGCGAACGAGCAGTACTTC. Protein sequence: CAWSWERANEQYF.

The CDR3 here is CASSAQTGNYGYTF. In DNA form, the CDR3 reads TGTGCCAGCAGCGCGCAGACAGGAAACTATGGCTACACCTTC. The V gene is TRBV9, the J gene TRBJ1-2, with D possibly matching TRBD1 (6 bases). The V end was cut by 3 bases, the J end by 2 bases, with 11 bases between. The CDR3 runs 14 residues. Germline CDR1 and CDR2: SGDLS and YYNGEE.